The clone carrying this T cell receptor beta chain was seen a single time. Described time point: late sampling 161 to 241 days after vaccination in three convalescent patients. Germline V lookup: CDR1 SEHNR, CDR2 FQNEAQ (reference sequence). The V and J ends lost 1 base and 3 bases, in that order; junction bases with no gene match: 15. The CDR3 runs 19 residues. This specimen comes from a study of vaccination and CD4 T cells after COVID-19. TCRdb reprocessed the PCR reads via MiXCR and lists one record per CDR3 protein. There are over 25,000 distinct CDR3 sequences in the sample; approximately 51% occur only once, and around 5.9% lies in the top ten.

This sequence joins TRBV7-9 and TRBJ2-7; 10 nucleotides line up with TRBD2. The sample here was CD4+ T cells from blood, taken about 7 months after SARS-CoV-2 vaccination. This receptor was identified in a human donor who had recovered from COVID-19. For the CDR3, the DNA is TGTGCCAGCAGCTTAGGGCGGTCTAGCGGGAGTTCAAAGGGCTACGAGCAGTACTTC. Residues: CASSLGRSSGSSKGYEQYF.